This T cell receptor (beta chain) was identified during a study of cytomegalovirus exposure and HLA in healthy donors. Study summary: One earlier analysis, a look at roughly 170 million T cells, found some 110 million unique TCR beta sequences. Genotyping of roughly 400 donors showed that around 85% belonged to the Caucasian-associated ancestry cluster.

PCR involved 60 Vbeta and 13 Jbeta primers. Data came from immunoSEQ multiplex PCR; TCRdb stores just in-frame clones and leaves some out. This table holds more than 80,000 clones, around 83% found once. As to this clone: Antigen unknown.

V was shortened by 1 base and J by 3 bases, with 6 bases between the two germline ends. CDR1 SEHNR and CDR2 FQNEAQ come from the germline V gene (reference sequence). CDR3 length: 14 residues. Notes on the study in general: A list of 150 or so TCR beta chains associated with cytomegalovirus was given. Later analysis identified several of the most significant clusters that appeared linked to common viral pathogens.

The TCR comes from a female donor in good health and CMV-seropositive. This chain connects TRBV7-9 to TRBJ2-2, with D uncertain. Specimen: PBMCs. The CDR3 coding sequence is TGTGCCAGCAGCTTAGTGAGCGACACCGGGGAGCTGTTTTTT. The encoded protein is CASSLVSDTGELFF.